Following are 23 T cell receptor beta chains from one sample sequenced in a study of OX40 agonist ivuxolimab in advanced cancers. TCRdb keeps only in-frame clones here, not all; method: immunoSEQ multiplex PCR. The sample yields about 42,000 clones, 82% seen once. The source was CD4+ or CD8+ T cells sorted from blood, collected in a trial of the OX40 agonist ivuxolimab. Receptor source: an adult with an advanced solid tumor such as melanoma, head and neck, liver or kidney cancer.

This chain uses TRBV28 with TRBJ2-1; TRBD2 agrees at 11 bases. Germline CDR1 and CDR2: MDHEN and SYDVKM. The CDR3 runs to 16 residues. Losses at the gene ends were 5 bases for V and 0 bases for J; bases not matched to a gene: 3. Written as DNA, the CDR3 is TGTGCCAGCAGTCCTGGGACTAGCGGCTCCTACAATGAGCAGTTCTTC. It is translated as CASSPGTSGSYNEQFF. The full variable domain, completed using reference TRBV28 and TRBJ2-1, is DVKVTQSSRYLVKRTGEKVFLECVQDMDHENMFWYRQDPGLGLRLIYFSYDVKMKEKGDIPEGYSVSREKKERFSLILESASTNQTSMYLCASSPGTSGSYNEQFFGPGTRLTVL.

The chain has TRBV15 and TRBJ2-3; possibly TRBD2 for D (6 bases). Trimming took 3 bases from V and 2 from J, leaving 18 bases between them. This CDR3 has 17 residues. Looked up from germline, CDR1 is LNHNV and CDR2 is YYDKDF (reference sequence). The CDR3 here is CATSRAPGRGTTDTQYF. DNA for the CDR3: TGTGCCACCAGCAGGGCACCGGGGCGGGGAACCACAGATACGCAGTATTTT.

The chain recombines TRBV7-9 with TRBJ2-7, with D perhaps TRBD1 (6 bases). The CDR3 runs 13 residues. Trimming stripped 3 bases from V and 2 bases from J, with 8 bases between. CDR1 is SEHNR, CDR2 FQNEAQ, per germline (reference sequence). The CDR3 protein is CASSLDSPYEQYF. In nucleotides, the CDR3 is TGTGCCAGCAGCTTGGACAGCCCCTACGAGCAGTACTTC.

The genes are TRBV14 and TRBJ2-7; 7 nucleotides line up with TRBD1. V gave up 4 bases and J gave up 2 bases; unmatched junction bases: 8. Per the germline V gene, CDR1 is SGHDN and CDR2 is FVKESK. This CDR3 has 15 amino acids. The CDR3 DNA is TGTGCCAGCAGCCGCAGTCGGGGACAGACCTACGAGCAGTACTTC. This encodes CASSRSRGQTYEQYF.

The genes are TRBV6-1 and TRBJ2-1; TRBD2 is a possible D gene (6 bases). The CDR3 contains 14 residues. Trimming shortened V by 3 bases and J by 2 bases, and 8 bases separated the two germline ends. Per the germline V gene, CDR1 is MNHNS and CDR2 is SASEGT. DNA for the CDR3: TGTGCCAGCAGTGACGGGGAGGCCTACAATGAGCAGTTCTTC. Protein sequence: CASSDGEAYNEQFF.

V gene TRBV7-8 combines with J gene TRBJ2-3; 12 nucleotides line up with TRBD2. The CDR3 loop spans 15 amino acids. The V gene end was trimmed by 3 bases and the J gene end by 8 bases; junction bases not matched to a gene: 6. From germline, CDR1 is SGHVS and CDR2 FQNEAQ. The chain's CDR3 is CASSLLAGGPGTQYF. The CDR3 DNA follows: TGTGCCAGCAGCTTGCTAGCGGGGGGGCCGGGTACGCAGTATTTT.

This chain links TRBV7-3 with TRBJ2-3, with 8 bases identical to TRBD2. CDR1 SGHTA and CDR2 FQGTGA come from the germline V gene. The CDR3 has 16 residues. V lost 3 bases to trimming and J lost 3 bases; unmatched junction nucleotides: 8. CDR3: CASSFDSGTGTDTQYF. CDR3 DNA sequence: TGTGCCAGCAGCTTCGATAGCGGGACCGGGACAGATACGCAGTATTTT.

This chain links TRBV4-3 with TRBJ2-5; D not resolved. Germline values: CDR1 LGHNA, CDR2 YSLEER. The CDR3 loop spans 15 amino acids. V was pared by 3 bases and J by 2 bases, with 13 bases between. The CDR3 protein is CASSHVDGSQETQYF. The CDR3 bases are TGCGCCAGCAGCCACGTCGACGGATCGCAAGAGACCCAGTACTTC.

This clone was detected a few times. The chain combines TRBV7-3 with TRBJ2-1; 9 bases are a match to TRBD1. Per germline, CDR1 SGHTA and CDR2 FQGTGA. V shed 5 bases and J 6 bases; nucleotides not matched to a gene: 8. This CDR3 has 15 residues. In nucleotides, the CDR3 is TGTGCCAGCAGCCCCACCGGGACAGGGTTCAATGAGCAGTTCTTC. It translates to CASSPTGTGFNEQFF.

J is TRBJ2-1 and V is TRBV6-1; no definite D call. This CDR3 has 13 residues. Germline values: CDR1 MNHNS, CDR2 SASEGT. V dropped 4 bases and J dropped 3 bases, with 7 bases sitting between them. This CDR3 is CASSGNSYNEQFF. In DNA form, the CDR3 reads TGTGCCAGCAGTGGGAACAGCTACAATGAGCAGTTCTTC.

The chain is built from TRBV19 and TRBJ2-5; D is uncertain. Deletions cut 5 bases from V and 7 bases from J, with 8 bases between. The V gene's germline CDR1 is LNHDA and CDR2 SQIVND (reference sequence). The CDR3 is made up of 11 amino acids. The CDR3 is CASSYQATQYF. For the CDR3, the DNA is TGTGCCAGTAGTTATCAGGCGACCCAGTACTTC. The variable domain in full, with the rest retrieved from reference TRBV19 and TRBJ2-5, is DGGITQSPKYLFRKEGQNVTLSCEQNLNHDAMYWYRQDPGQGLRLIYYSQIVNDFQKGDIAEGYSVSREKKESFPLTVTSAQKNPTAFYLCASSYQATQYFGPGTRLLVL.

In DNA, the CDR3 is TGTGCCAGTAGCTGGTCCAGGTTCTACGAGCAGTACTTC. It translates to CASSWSRFYEQYF. J is TRBJ2-5 and V is TRBV19; D unclear. The J call may be faulty, since TRBJ2-7 better matches the DNA end. This CDR3 spans 13 amino acids. Germline CDR1 is LNHDA and CDR2 is SQIVND (reference sequence).

J is TRBJ2-7 and V is TRBV7-9; maybe TRBD1 (5 bases). Germline assignment: CDR1 SEHNR and CDR2 FQNEAQ (reference sequence). The V end lost 5 bases, the J end lost 2 bases, and 13 bases lay between the germline ends. The CDR3 is made up of 14 amino acids. This CDR3 reads CASSNPGHTYEQYF. The CDR3 bases are TGTGCCAGCAGCAATCCCGGACATACCTACGAGCAGTACTTC.

V and J are TRBV11-1 and TRBJ2-7; 7 bases are shared with TRBD1. Germline V gene data show CDR1 as SGHAT and CDR2 as FQDESV (reference sequence). The CDR3 has 13 residues. Trimming took 5 bases from V and 5 from J; bases not matched to a gene: 6. The CDR3 region has the DNA TGTGCCAGCAGCCCAGACAGGGCGGACGAGCAGTACTTC. Its protein product is CASSPDRADEQYF.

V usage is TRBV6-1 and J usage is TRBJ2-7, with D perhaps TRBD1 (5 bases). V was shortened by 2 bases and J by 6 bases, with 14 bases between the two germline ends. This CDR3 spans 14 amino acids. Germline CDR1 reads MNHNS; CDR2 reads SASEGT. The CDR3 bases are TGTGCCAGCAGTGAAAGGGGCGGAACGGGCGAGCAGTACTTC. Protein product: CASSERGGTGEQYF.

The chain recombines TRBV4-1 with TRBJ2-3, with D maybe TRBD2 (5 bases). CDR3 length equals 17 residues. V lost 1 base and J lost 1, with 15 bases in between. The V gene's germline CDR1 is MGHRA and CDR2 YSYEKL. This chain's CDR3 is CASSQGGLLQGTDTQYF. As DNA, the CDR3 is TGCGCCAGCAGCCAAGGCGGACTCCTCCAAGGCACAGATACGCAGTATTTT.

Remarks on this clone: This sample includes further DNA sequences coding for the same CDR3. The rearrangement uses TRBV2 and TRBJ2-7; D remains unclear. V shed 6 bases and J shed 2 bases, with 5 bases lying between them. The CDR3 has 11 residues. CDR1 and CDR2 from the germline V gene are SNHLY and FYNNEI. The CDR3 sequence: CASSPAYEQYF. In DNA form, the CDR3 reads TGTGCCAGCAGCCCTGCCTACGAGCAGTACTTC.

The genes are TRBV9 and TRBJ1-4; possibly TRBD1 for D (5 bases). This CDR3 is 16 amino acids long. V gave up 0 bases and J gave up 8 bases, with 17 bases separating them. The germline V gene encodes CDR1 SGDLS and CDR2 YYNGEE. In DNA form, the CDR3 reads TGTGCCAGCAGCGTAGAATCGACAGCCCTCGGGGAAAAACTGTTTTTT. This gives the protein CASSVESTALGEKLFF.

This clone was seen a single time. V and J are TRBV7-9 and TRBJ1-3; no reliable D call. CDR3 length: 14 residues. The germline gives CDR1 SEHNR, CDR2 FQNEAQ (reference sequence). V lost 10 bases and J 1 base, leaving 14 bases between the germline ends. The CDR3 region has the DNA TGTGCCACTACGGACGGACGATCTGGAAACACCATATATTTT. Translation: CATTDGRSGNTIYF.

This clone came up once. The chain employs TRBV9 and TRBJ1-4; D possibly corresponds to TRBD1 (6 bases). V shed 0 bases and J shed 8 bases, with 11 bases lying between them. Germline V gene data show CDR1 as SGDLS and CDR2 as YYNGEE. This CDR3 region has 14 residues. In DNA, the CDR3 is TGTGCCAGCAGCGTAGGTTCAGGGGACGAAAAACTGTTTTTT. Its translation is CASSVGSGDEKLFF.

The chain joins TRBV6-1 to TRBJ1-2; D is unresolved. CDR3 size: 15 residues. Deletions cut 6 bases from V and 0 bases from J, with 14 bases between. In germline, CDR1 is MNHNS, CDR2 SASEGT. This chain's CDR3 is CASSQGAYPNYGYTF. The CDR3 DNA reads TGTGCCAGCAGCCAAGGCGCCTATCCTAACTATGGCTACACCTTC.

This clone occurred once. This rearrangement joins TRBV19 to TRBJ2-7; TRBD2 matches at 10 bases. J was trimmed by 5 bases and V by 6 bases; bases with no gene match: 4. Germline CDR1 reads LNHDA; CDR2 reads SQIVND (reference sequence). This CDR3 is 13 amino acids long. The CDR3 protein is CASSKLAGNEQYF. The CDR3 DNA reads TGTGCCAGTAGCAAACTAGCGGGAAACGAGCAGTACTTC. The full variable domain, with the rest looked up from reference TRBV19 and TRBJ2-7, is DGGITQSPKYLFRKEGQNVTLSCEQNLNHDAMYWYRQDPGQGLRLIYYSQIVNDFQKGDIAEGYSVSREKKESFPLTVTSAQKNPTAFYLCASSKLAGNEQYFGPGTRLTVT.

The chain recombines TRBV5-1 with TRBJ2-1, with 8 bases matching TRBD2. The CDR3 length is 15 residues. J was trimmed by 8 bases and V by 4 bases; bases with no gene match: 11. Germline CDR1 reads SGHRS; CDR2 reads YFSETQ. The CDR3 here is CASSTGGGLWDEQFF. The CDR3 DNA is TGCGCCAGCAGCACCGGGGGGGGGCTGTGGGATGAGCAGTTCTTC.